This TCR beta chain was captured in a study of early T cells in non-severe SARS-CoV-2 infection. The wider study: Chains were unpaired, as sequencing was done on bulk RNA from unsorted whole blood.

General study findings and limits: There was a bias toward anti-spike CD8 responses in VDJdb matching, which missed private and CD4 specificities.

This clonotype appeared a few times. The antigen is unknown. CDR3 length equals 11 residues. The J segment lost 4 bases and the V segment lost 11 bases, leaving 3 bases of the junction unmatched. CDR1 and CDR2 from the germline V gene are ENHRY and SYGVKD. Individual cDNA molecules carried attached unique molecular identifiers. TCRdb processed the 5' RACE reads anew with MiXCR; each CDR3 protein has one entry. The profile shows more than 45,000 distinct CDR3 sequences, 4.5% to 7% of them singletons. The TCR sequence derives from an adult who was a healthcare worker with PCR-confirmed SARS-CoV-2 infection or an uninfected control (not recorded which). The sequencing input was whole blood. The V gene is TRBV10-3, the J gene TRBJ2-3, with 7 positions matching TRBD1. The CDR3: CAVQGADTQYF. In nucleotides, the CDR3 is TGTGCCGTGCAGGGGGCAGATACGCAGTATTTT.